This T cell receptor (beta chain) was retrieved from a study of blood T cell repertoires in COVID-19. On the study more broadly: Acute and convalescent COVID-19 samples came from the United States, Italy and Spain.

Here immunoSEQ multiplex PCR was the method, and the copy in TCRdb shows in-frame clones only, minus some. The sample holds roughly 290,000 clones, around four fifths seen once. The CDR3 has 18 amino acids. Germline V gives CDR1 KGHSH, CDR2 LQKENI. Germline trimming cut 3 bases from V and 4 bases from J; bases unmatched to any gene: 9. The sample taken for sequencing was peripheral blood. V is TRBV18 and J is TRBJ2-2, with 12 bases lining up with TRBD1. This sequence was found in a woman aged 50 to 65 with active or convalescent COVID-19. CDR3 loop: CASSPRGGQGARTGELFF. The CDR3 bases are TGTGCCAGCTCACCCAGAGGGGGACAGGGGGCGCGCACCGGGGAGCTGTTTTTT.